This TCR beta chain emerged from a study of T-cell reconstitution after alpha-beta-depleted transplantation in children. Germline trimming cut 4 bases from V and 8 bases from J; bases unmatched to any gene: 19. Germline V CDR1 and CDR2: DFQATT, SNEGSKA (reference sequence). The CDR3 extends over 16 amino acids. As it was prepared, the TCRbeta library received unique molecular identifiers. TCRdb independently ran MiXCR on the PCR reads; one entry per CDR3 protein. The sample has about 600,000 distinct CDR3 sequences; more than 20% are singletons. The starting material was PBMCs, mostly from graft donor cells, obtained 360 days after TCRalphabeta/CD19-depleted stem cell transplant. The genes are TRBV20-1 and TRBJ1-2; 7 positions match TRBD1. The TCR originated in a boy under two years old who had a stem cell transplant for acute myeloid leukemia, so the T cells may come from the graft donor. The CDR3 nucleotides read TGCAGTGCTACCTACACGAGACAGGGTAGTTGGAGCGGCTACACCTTC. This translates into CSATYTRQGSWSGYTF.